One TCR beta chain is described in this entry. Its antigen remains unknown. This table comes from immunoSEQ multiplex PCR, and its TCRdb copy is limited to in-frame clones, with some not included. The sample records fewer than 130,000 clones, around 89% being singletons. The source of the sample is a study of identifying expanded T cells in peripheral blood. Trimming took 5 bases from V and 4 from J; bases not matched to a gene: 10. This CDR3 is 16 amino acids long. CDR1 is MNHEY and CDR2 is SMNVEV in the germline V gene (reference sequence). The study's findings and limits: Differentially abundant clones: roughly 1.2 between replicates, approximately 16 at around 2 weeks, 19 to 20 at four.

The TCR was taken from a person aged 18-69 years in good health. Sequencing was carried out using blood. This chain links TRBV27 with TRBJ2-3, with 9 bases matching TRBD2. The CDR3 sequence: CASSTISGGGPDTQYF. The DNA of the CDR3 is TGTGCCAGCAGTACGATTAGCGGGGGAGGTCCAGATACGCAGTATTTT.